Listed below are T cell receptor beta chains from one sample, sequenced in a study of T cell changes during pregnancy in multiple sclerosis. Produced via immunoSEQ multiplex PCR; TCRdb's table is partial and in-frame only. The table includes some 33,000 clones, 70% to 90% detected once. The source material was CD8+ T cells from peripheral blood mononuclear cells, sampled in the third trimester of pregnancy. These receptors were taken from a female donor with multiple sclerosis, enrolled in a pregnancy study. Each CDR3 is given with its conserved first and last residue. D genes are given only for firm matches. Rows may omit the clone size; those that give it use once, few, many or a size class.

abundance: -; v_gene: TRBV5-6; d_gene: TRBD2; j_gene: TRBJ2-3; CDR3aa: CASSGRGTSGRHSTDTQYF; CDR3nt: TGTGCCAGCAGCGGCCGAGGGACTAGCGGGCGCCATAGCACAGATACGCAGTATTTT
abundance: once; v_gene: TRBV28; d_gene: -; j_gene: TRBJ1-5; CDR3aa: CASSLGGVNRPQHF; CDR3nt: TGTGCCAGCAGTTTGGGGGGGGTAAATCGGCCCCAGCATTTT
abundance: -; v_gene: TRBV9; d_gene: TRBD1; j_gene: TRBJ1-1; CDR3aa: CASSGSGTGAEAEAFF; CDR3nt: TGTGCCAGCAGCGGTTCCGGGACAGGGGCGGAGGCTGAAGCTTTCTTT
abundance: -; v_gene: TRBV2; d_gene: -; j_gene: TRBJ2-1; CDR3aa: CASGGYEQFF; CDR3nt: TGTGCCAGCGGGGGGTATGAGCAGTTCTTC
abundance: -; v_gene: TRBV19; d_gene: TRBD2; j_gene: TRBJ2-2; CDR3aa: CASSPEGGASGELFF; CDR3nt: TGTGCCAGTAGTCCCGAGGGAGGGGCGAGCGGGGAGCTGTTTTTT
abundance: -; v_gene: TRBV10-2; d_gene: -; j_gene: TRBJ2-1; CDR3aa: CASSDPPTGAYNEQFF; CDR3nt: TGCGCCAGCAGTGACCCCCCCACGGGGGCCTACAATGAGCAGTTCTTC
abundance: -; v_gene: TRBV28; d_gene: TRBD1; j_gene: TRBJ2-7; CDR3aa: CASSLRGQVLYEQYF; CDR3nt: TGTGCCAGCAGTTTAAGGGGACAGGTATTATACGAGCAGTACTTC
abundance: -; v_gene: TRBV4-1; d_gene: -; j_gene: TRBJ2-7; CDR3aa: CASSQGPGSYEQYF; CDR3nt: TGCGCCAGCAGCCAAGGTCCAGGGTCCTACGAGCAGTACTTC
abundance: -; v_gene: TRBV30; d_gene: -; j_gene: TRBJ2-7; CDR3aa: CAWSASGDSYEQYF; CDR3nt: TGTGCCTGGAGCGCCTCGGGGGACTCCTACGAGCAGTACTTC
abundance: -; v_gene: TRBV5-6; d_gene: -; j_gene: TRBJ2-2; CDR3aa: CASSLVWEAGELFF; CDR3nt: TGTGCCAGCAGCTTGGTTTGGGAGGCCGGGGAGCTGTTTTTT
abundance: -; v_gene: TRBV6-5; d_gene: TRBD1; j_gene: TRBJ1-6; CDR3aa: CASTGDSSYNSPLHF; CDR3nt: TGTGCCAGCACCGGGGACAGCTCCTATAATTCACCCCTCCACTTT
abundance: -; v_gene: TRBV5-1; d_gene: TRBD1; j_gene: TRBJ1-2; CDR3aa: CASSLESLGQAPWTF; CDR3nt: TGCGCCAGCAGCTTGGAGTCACTCGGACAGGCCCCCTGGACCTTC
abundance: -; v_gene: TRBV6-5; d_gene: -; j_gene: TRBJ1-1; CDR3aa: CASSYSGRGNTEAFF; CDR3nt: TGTGCCAGCAGTTACTCGGGGCGGGGAAACACTGAAGCTTTCTTT
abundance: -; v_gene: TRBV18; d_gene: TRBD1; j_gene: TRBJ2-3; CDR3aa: CASSPRDRGKITDTQYF; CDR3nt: TGTGCCAGCTCACCGCGGGACAGGGGAAAAATCACAGATACGCAGTATTTT
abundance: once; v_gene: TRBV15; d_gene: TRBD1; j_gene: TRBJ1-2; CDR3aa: CATSSGQGPNYGYTF; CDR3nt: TGTGCCACCAGCAGCGGACAGGGCCCTAACTATGGCTACACCTTC
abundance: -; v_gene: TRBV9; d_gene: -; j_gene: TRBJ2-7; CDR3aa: CASSVGSGNSYEQYF; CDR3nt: TGTGCCAGCAGCGTAGGGAGCGGCAACTCCTACGAGCAGTACTTC
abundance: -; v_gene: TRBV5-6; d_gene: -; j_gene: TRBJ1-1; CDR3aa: CASSSLLSSAFF; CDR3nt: TGTGCCAGCAGCTCGCTATTAAGTTCAGCTTTCTTT
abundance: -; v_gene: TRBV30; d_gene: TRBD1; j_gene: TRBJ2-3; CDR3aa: CAWSGTGGYADTQYF; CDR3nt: TGTGCCTGGAGCGGCACAGGGGGCTATGCAGATACGCAGTATTTT
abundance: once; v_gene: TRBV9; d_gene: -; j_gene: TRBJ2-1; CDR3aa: CASSPAYNEQFF; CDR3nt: TGTGCCAGCAGCCCCGCCTACAATGAGCAGTTCTTC
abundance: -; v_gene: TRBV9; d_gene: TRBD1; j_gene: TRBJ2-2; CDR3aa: CASSVEGTVTGELFF; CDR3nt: TGTGCCAGCAGCGTAGAAGGGACAGTCACCGGGGAGCTGTTTTTT
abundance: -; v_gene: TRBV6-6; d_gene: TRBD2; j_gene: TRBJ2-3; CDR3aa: CASSKLAGVADTQYF; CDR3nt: TGTGCCAGCAGTAAACTAGCGGGAGTGGCAGATACGCAGTATTTT
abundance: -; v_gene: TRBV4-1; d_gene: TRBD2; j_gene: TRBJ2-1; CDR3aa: CASSKLAGPYNEQFF; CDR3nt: TGCGCCAGCAGCAAACTAGCGGGGCCTTACAATGAGCAGTTCTTC
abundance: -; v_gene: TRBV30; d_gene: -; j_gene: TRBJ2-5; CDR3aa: CAWSVNLYQETQYF; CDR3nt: TGTGCCTGGAGTGTAAACCTATACCAAGAGACCCAGTACTTC